This T cell receptor (beta chain) was captured by sequencing in a study of blood T cells in healthy people across ages. The study's findings and limits: No conclusive comparison of naive versus antigen-experienced cells was possible with unsorted PBMCs.

There are 15 residues in the CDR3. Germline CDR1 and CDR2: MRHNA and SNTAGT. Together with a sample-barcoded 5' primer, a J-beta primer mix was included in a second PCR lasting about 6 to 11 cycles. CDR3-containing paired-end reads numbered at least 2.5 million in each sample. TCRdb ran MiXCR on the 5' RACE reads and lists one entry per CDR3 protein. This table holds 900,000 to 950,000 distinct CDR3 sequences, about 27% found once. Comments on this clonotype: Its antigen is unknown. At one of its ends the junction is not consistent with the germline gene, which may arise from a read error.

These data were also filed under a second study, of T cells of mothers and their children. That work states: The overlap seen between related mothers and children slightly exceeded that of unrelated pairs, though not significantly.

J is TRBJ2-1 and V is TRBV6-4; D might be TRBD2 (5 bases). The receptor comes from a woman in her forties in good health. Sequencing was performed on blood. In nucleotides, the CDR3 is TGTGTCAGCAGTGACTCACCCGGGGTCAGAGATGAGCAGTTCTTC. Its translation: CVSSDSPGVRDEQFF.